A single sample is the source of the 21 T cell receptor beta chains below, sequenced in a study of cytomegalovirus exposure and HLA in healthy donors. The PCR employed 60 Vbeta primers together with 13 Jbeta primers. Sequenced by immunoSEQ multiplex PCR; TCRdb stores in-frame clones only, minus some. The sample contains about 190,000 clones, about 85% of which appear only once. Material: PBMCs. These receptors came from a woman aged 50 to 65 in good health and CMV-seropositive.

In its sample, this clone was seen a few times. The chain employs TRBV7-3 and TRBJ1-1, with a weak D call TRBD1 (6 bases). Germline CDR1 and CDR2: SGHTA and FQGTGA. CDR3 length: 14 residues. Trimming removed 6 bases from V and 6 bases from J, with 17 bases in between. The CDR3 nucleotides are TGTGCCAGCAGAGCTACAGGGTCTGGTGCTGAAGCTTTCTTT. Amino acid sequence: CASRATGSGAEAFF.

In this sample, this clone turned up a few times. This chain joins TRBV19 and TRBJ1-5, with 7 positions matching TRBD1. After removal of 4 bases from V and 7 bases from J, the junction contained 10 bases not matched to a gene. CDR3 length: 15 residues. CDR1 and CDR2 (germline): LNHDA, SQIVND (reference sequence). CDR3 region: CASSTGDRVGQPQHF. CDR3 in DNA: TGTGCCAGTAGTACCGGAGACAGGGTAGGACAGCCCCAGCATTTT.

V usage is TRBV5-5 and J usage is TRBJ1-2; D unresolved. The CDR3 contains 15 residues. Germline CDR1 and CDR2: SGHKS and YYEKEE (reference sequence). Trimming left V 2 bases short and J 4 bases short, with 15 bases between. This CDR3 is CASSFLLMGSYGYTF. CDR3 nucleotide sequence: TGTGCCAGCAGCTTTCTTCTTATGGGCAGCTATGGCTACACCTTC.

CDR3 residues: CASSFDRGQETQYF. CDR3 sequence (DNA): TGTGCCAGCAGTTTCGACAGGGGGCAAGAGACCCAGTACTTC. The chain combines TRBV6-5 with TRBJ2-5, with 9 bases matching TRBD1. Germline CDR1 MNHEY, CDR2 SVGAGI. J lost 2 bases, V lost 4 bases, and 2 bases had no gene match. This CDR3 has 14 amino acids.

The CDR3 DNA is TGTGCCTGGGCCGGGACAGATCACTATGGCTACACCTTC. It yields the protein CAWAGTDHYGYTF. This rearrangement joins TRBV30 to TRBJ1-2, with 7 bases identical to TRBD1. CDR3 length: 13 amino acids. Germline CDR1 GTSNPN, CDR2 SVGIG (reference sequence). The junction had 6 bases not matched to a gene; V was cut back by 5 bases and J by 3 bases.

The chain has TRBV5-1 and TRBJ1-3; no clear D. V was cut by 0 bases and J by 0 bases, with 13 bases left in between. Germline V gene data show CDR1 as SGHRS and CDR2 as YFSETQ. The CDR3 is 17 residues long. For the CDR3, the DNA is TGCGCCAGCAGCTTGGAAAACAACCGGGGCTCTGGAAACACCATATATTTT. As protein: CASSLENNRGSGNTIYF. Complete variable domain (other parts from reference TRBV5-1 and TRBJ1-3): KAGVTQTPRYLIKTRGQQVTLSCSPISGHRSVSWYQQTPGQGLQFLFEYFSETQRNKGNFPGRFSGRQFSNSRSEMNVSTLELGDSALYLCASSLENNRGSGNTIYFGEGSWLTVV.

This chain uses TRBV5-1 with TRBJ1-1, with 11 bases identical to TRBD1. Germline CDR1 SGHRS, CDR2 YFSETQ. The ends lost 0 bases at V and 11 bases at J; junction bases unmatched: 6. There are 14 residues in the CDR3. CDR3 protein: CASSLGTGGSAAFF. CDR3 DNA: TGCGCCAGCAGCTTGGGGACAGGGGGCTCAGCGGCTTTCTTT.

The chain uses TRBV5-1 and TRBJ1-1; D remains ambiguous. This CDR3 spans 15 amino acids. CDR1 is SGHRS and CDR2 is YFSETQ in the germline V gene. The ends were cut back, 4 bases at V and 2 bases at J, with 15 bases in the middle. CDR3 sequence: CASSLSSAGNTEAFF. The DNA for the CDR3 is TGCGCCAGCAGCCTCTCCTCGGCAGGAAACACTGAAGCTTTCTTT.

This rearrangement joins TRBV2 to TRBJ1-6; D possibly corresponds to TRBD1 (6 bases). V lost 8 bases to trimming and J lost 5 bases, with 13 bases between them. From germline, CDR1 is SNHLY and CDR2 FYNNEI. This CDR3 has 14 amino acids. The CDR3 nucleotides are TGTGCCAGCGGAATTACAGGGAATAATTCACCCCTCCACTTT. Protein: CASGITGNNSPLHF.

Only a few counts were recorded for this clone. The chain couples TRBV5-6 to TRBJ1-5, with a tentative D call TRBD1 (5 bases). This CDR3 is 15 amino acids long. In germline, CDR1 is SGHDT, CDR2 YYEEEE. Trimming removed 4 bases at V and 7 bases at J, with 18 bases between. CDR3 nucleotide sequence: TGTGCCAGCAGCGACCAGGGTGTCAGTGGCCAGCCCCAGCATTTT. It codes for CASSDQGVSGQPQHF.

The J gene is TRBJ1-5, the V gene TRBV5-1; D not certain. The CDR3 is 13 residues long. In germline, CDR1 is SGHRS, CDR2 YFSETQ. V was shortened by 1 base and J by 5 bases, with 7 bases between the two germline ends. CDR3 sequence: CASSLTTDQPQHF. DNA of the CDR3: TGCGCCAGCAGCTTGACAACAGATCAGCCCCAGCATTTT.

V and J are TRBV27 and TRBJ1-2, with no clear D. The CDR3 spans 13 residues. Germline V gives CDR1 MNHEY, CDR2 SMNVEV (reference sequence). Trimming took 2 bases from V and 7 from J, leaving 11 bases between them. The CDR3 DNA is TGTGCCAGCAGTTTAGCGGGGTCTGGTGGCTACACCTTC. It translates to CASSLAGSGGYTF.

This rearrangement joins TRBV9 to TRBJ1-5; TRBD1 agrees at 7 bases. V shed 0 bases, J shed 4 bases, and the junction held 4 bases outside the gene matches. The length of the CDR3 is 15 residues. Germline loops: CDR1 SGDLS, CDR2 YYNGEE. The CDR3 protein is CASSVGAGGNQPQHF. The CDR3 coding sequence is TGTGCCAGCAGCGTAGGGGCAGGGGGGAATCAGCCCCAGCATTTT.

The chain employs TRBV18 and TRBJ2-5; TRBD1 is a possible D gene (6 bases). V shed 3 bases and J shed 4 bases, with 12 bases lying between them. Germline V gives CDR1 KGHSH, CDR2 LQKENI. The length of the CDR3 is 14 residues. CDR3 loop: CASSPRQDRETQYF. The CDR3 nucleotides read TGTGCCAGCTCACCGAGACAGGATAGAGAGACCCAGTACTTC.

This clone was found once. This chain connects TRBV6-1 to TRBJ2-5; tentative D call: TRBD1 (6 bases). TRBJ2-7 matches the DNA end more closely, so the J call is doubtful. This CDR3 spans 13 amino acids. Germline V lookup: CDR1 MNHNS, CDR2 SASEGT. For the CDR3, the DNA is TGTGCCAGCAGTGAAGTGGGCAGGGGCGAGCAGTACTTC. The encoded protein is CASSEVGRGEQYF.

The chain uses TRBV7-9 and TRBJ2-6; 7 bases are shared with TRBD2. Unmatched junction bases numbered 8, after V lost 4 bases and J lost 2 bases. This CDR3 comprises 17 residues. Germline V gene data show CDR1 as SEHNR and CDR2 as FQNEAQ (reference sequence). This chain's CDR3 is CASSSGGRGAGANVLTF. The CDR3 DNA follows: TGTGCCAGCAGCTCGGGGGGTAGGGGAGCTGGGGCCAACGTCCTGACTTTC.

This rearrangement joins TRBV27 to TRBJ2-1, with 10 nucleotides matching TRBD1. V shed 4 bases, J shed 7 bases, and the junction held 4 bases outside the gene matches. The CDR3 loop spans 14 amino acids. Per the germline V gene, CDR1 is MNHEY and CDR2 is SMNVEV (reference sequence). The CDR3, as DNA: TGTGCCAGCAGTTCCGGGACAGGGGAGAATGAGCAGTTCTTC. It encodes CASSSGTGENEQFF.

This rearrangement joins TRBV6-5 to TRBJ1-5; D is possibly TRBD1 (6 bases). The germline V gene encodes CDR1 MNHEY and CDR2 SVGAGI. The V end lost 6 bases, the J end lost 7 bases, and 19 bases lay between the germline ends. This CDR3 is 15 amino acids long. As DNA, the CDR3 is TGTGCCAGCAGAGCCCACAGGGATATGGGACAGCCCCAGCATTTT. Encoded protein: CASRAHRDMGQPQHF.

The chain uses TRBV5-1 and TRBJ2-3; D perhaps matches TRBD2 (7 bases). CDR1 and CDR2 (germline): SGHRS, YFSETQ. V was pared by 5 bases and J by 0 bases, with 13 bases between. The CDR3 runs to 15 residues. This CDR3 is CASRGAGASTDTQYF. The CDR3 DNA is TGCGCCAGCAGGGGGGCGGGGGCCAGCACAGATACGCAGTATTTT.

J is TRBJ2-2 and V is TRBV6-6, with TRBD1 matching over 7 bases. The CDR3 totals 14 residues. V shed 6 bases, J shed 7 bases, and the junction held 8 bases outside the gene matches. CDR1 and CDR2 (germline): MNHNY, SVGAGI (reference sequence). The CDR3 loop is CASRQTGRGGELFF. CDR3 in DNA: TGTGCCAGCAGGCAGACAGGGCGAGGCGGGGAGCTGTTTTTT.

The CDR3: CASSIRGGAYGTQYF. The DNA for the CDR3 is TGTGCCAGTAGTATCCGAGGGGGGGCCTACGGTACGCAGTATTTT. V is TRBV19 and J is TRBJ2-3; TRBD2 might be the D (7 bases). V lost 3 bases to trimming and J lost 8 bases, with 18 bases between them. This CDR3 region has 15 residues. Germline values: CDR1 LNHDA, CDR2 SQIVND (reference sequence).